This passage covers 15 T cell receptor beta chains from one sample sequenced in a study of shared clonotypes between healthy human individuals (dated by TCRdb to about 2020). CD8 naive samples consisted of CD45RO-negative cells that were positively selected for CCR7, yielding a CD45RA+CCR7+ population without TemRA cells. The library was produced with the immunoSEQ multiplex PCR assay. Here the immuneACCESS table is served through TCRdb, limited to in-frame sequences with V and J called. Missing clones are a known gap in these copies; in checked studies unresolved V genes cover under half, and the rest lacks a known reason. The sample table holds hundreds of thousands of clones, of which just over 90% were seen once. The ten largest clones represent approximately 24% of the sample. Sequenced sample: naive CD8+ T cells sorted from blood. The cell subset or site label for this specimen denotes: CD45RA+CCR7+. These TCRs come from a man aged 25-40 years in good health.

The chain combines TRBV7-9 with TRBJ2-7; 10 positions agree with TRBD1. Germline V gives CDR1 SEHNR, CDR2 FQNEAQ (reference sequence). After removal of 5 bases from V and 5 bases from J, the junction contained 12 bases not matched to a gene. The CDR3 sequence is 16 residues long. The CDR3 reads CASSGLKGQGKHEQYF. In DNA form, the CDR3 reads TGTGCCAGCAGCGGGTTAAAGGGACAGGGGAAACACGAGCAGTACTTC.

In regard to this clone: One end of the junction is discordant with germline, which a read error may explain. Other DNA sequences in this sample translate to the same CDR3. V gene TRBV29-1 combines with J gene TRBJ2-3; tentatively, D is TRBD1 (5 bases). Germline V lookup: CDR1 SQVTM, CDR2 ANQGSEA. The CDR3 is 14 amino acids. The CDR3 region is CSVDGAESTDTQYF. The CDR3 bases are TGCAGTGTTGATGGGGCCGAGAGCACAGATACGCAGTATTTT.

The chain is built from TRBV19 and TRBJ1-1; D remains unclear. The V end lost 10 bases, the J end lost 4 bases, and 16 bases lay between the germline ends. The CDR3 length is 13 residues. Germline V gene sequence: CDR1 LNHDA, CDR2 SQIVND (reference sequence). The CDR3 sequence is CATTSRLGTEAFF. For the CDR3, the DNA is TGTGCCACTACCTCTCGGTTGGGCACTGAAGCTTTCTTT.

The chain joins TRBV28 to TRBJ1-2; TRBD1 matches at 7 bases. This CDR3 is 15 amino acids long. Trimming removed 5 bases from V and 5 bases from J; junction bases left unmatched: 11. The germline gives CDR1 MDHEN, CDR2 SYDVKM. CDR3 amino acids: CASSRQGRRGYGYTF. DNA of the CDR3: TGTGCCAGCAGTAGACAGGGCCGCCGTGGGTATGGCTACACCTTC.

This chain links TRBV10-3 with TRBJ2-7; the D gene is possibly TRBD2 (6 bases). The V end lost 2 bases, the J end lost 1 base, and 12 bases lay between the germline ends. The CDR3 consists of 15 residues. The V gene's germline CDR1 is ENHRY and CDR2 SYGVKD. The CDR3, as DNA: TGTGCCATCAGTGAGGACGCTAGCGCTTCCTACGAGCAGTACTTC. Its protein product is CAISEDASASYEQYF.

This clone appeared once. The chain has TRBV7-9 and TRBJ1-2, with 7 bases fitting TRBD1. This CDR3 is 15 amino acids long. Germline CDR1 reads SEHNR; CDR2 reads FQNEAQ (reference sequence). Trimming at V came to 1 base and at J to 3 bases, leaving 5 bases not matched to a gene. The CDR3 DNA sequence: TGTGCCAGCAGCTTAGGACAGGGTGGAGACTATGGCTACACCTTC. Protein product: CASSLGQGGDYGYTF.

The chain links TRBV27 to TRBJ1-1; 7 bases agree with TRBD1. This CDR3 spans 13 amino acids. The J segment lost 4 bases and the V segment lost 5 bases, leaving 4 bases of the junction unmatched. Germline lookup yields CDR1 MNHEY and CDR2 SMNVEV (reference sequence). CDR3 sequence (DNA): TGTGCCAGCAGTCAACGGACAGGCACTGAAGCTTTCTTT. Protein: CASSQRTGTEAFF.

This rearrangement joins TRBV7-8 to TRBJ2-2; TRBD1 matches at 8 bases. Per germline, CDR1 SGHVS and CDR2 FQNEAQ. V was clipped by 2 bases and J by 9 bases; unmatched bases: 11. CDR3 size: 16 residues. The CDR3 DNA reads TGTGCCAGCAGCTTACCCCGGACAGGGAAAGGACGGGAGCTGTTTTTT. This codes for CASSLPRTGKGRELFF.

The chain has TRBV13 and TRBJ2-3; 7 nucleotides match TRBD1. The CDR3 totals 16 residues. The V segment lost 4 bases and the J segment 2 bases; nucleotides outside the gene matches: 9. The germline gives CDR1 PRHDT, CDR2 FYEKMQ (reference sequence). DNA for the CDR3: TGTGCCAGCAGCTCCGAGGGGGCAGGCTTCACAGATACGCAGTATTTT. It codes for CASSSEGAGFTDTQYF. The whole variable domain, remainder taken from reference TRBV13 and TRBJ2-3, is AAGVIQSPRHLIKEKRETATLKCYPIPRHDTVYWYQQGPGQDPQFLISFYEKMQSDKGSIPDRFSAQQFSDYHSELNMSSLELGDSALYFCASSSEGAGFTDTQYFGPGTRLTVL.

This chain connects TRBV10-3 to TRBJ2-3; TRBD2 matches 9 bases. Trimming took 3 bases from V and 5 from J; bases not matched to a gene: 3. CDR1 is ENHRY, CDR2 SYGVKD, per germline. There are 14 residues in the CDR3. The CDR3 is CAISDTSGRDTQYF. The CDR3 DNA sequence: TGTGCCATCAGTGATACTAGCGGGCGAGATACGCAGTATTTT.

On this clone: The same CDR3 also results from other DNA sequences found in this sample. The chain carries TRBV6-1 and TRBJ2-7; TRBD2 aligns across 7 bases. The CDR3 has 13 residues. The ends lost 3 bases at V and 1 base at J; junction bases unmatched: 0. The germline gives CDR1 MNHNS, CDR2 SASEGT. The CDR3 region has the DNA TGTGCCAGCAGTGAGGGAGGGTCCTACGAGCAGTACTTC. The encoded protein is CASSEGGSYEQYF.

In DNA form, the CDR3 reads TGTGCCAGCAGCGGGACAGCCGAGCAGTACTTC. This codes for CASSGTAEQYF. This chain joins TRBV7-6 and TRBJ2-7; 7 bases fit TRBD1. Germline CDR1 is SGHVS and CDR2 is FNYEAQ. After removal of 5 bases from V and 6 bases from J, the junction contained 1 base not matched to a gene. CDR3 size: 11 residues.

V gene TRBV7-9 combines with J gene TRBJ1-1, with 7 bases that match TRBD1. Germline CDR1 is SEHNR and CDR2 is FQNEAQ (reference sequence). The trim removed 1 base at V and 0 bases at J, leaving 8 bases unmatched. The CDR3 is 17 amino acids. CDR3 in DNA: TGTGCCAGCAGCTTAGTCCCGGGACAGTCCTTGAACACTGAAGCTTTCTTT. Translating it yields CASSLVPGQSLNTEAFF.

Of note for this clone: Other DNA sequences in the same sample also yield this CDR3. V and J are TRBV28 and TRBJ2-2; weak D call: TRBD2 (6 bases). This CDR3 is built from 13 residues. V gave up 3 bases and J gave up 6 bases, with 8 bases separating them. The germline CDR1 and CDR2 sequences are MDHEN and SYDVKM. The CDR3 DNA reads as TGTGCCAGCAGTTTTCGGGGGTCCGGGGAGCTGTTTTTT. It codes for CASSFRGSGELFF.

V and J are TRBV2 and TRBJ2-3; 8 bases are shared with TRBD1. Trimming removed 8 bases from V and 1 base from J; junction bases left unmatched: 5. The CDR3 consists of 14 residues. The germline V gene encodes CDR1 SNHLY and CDR2 FYNNEI. CDR3 coding DNA: TGTGCCAGCCGCGCGGGACAGGGCACAGATACGCAGTATTTT. This sequence encodes CASRAGQGTDTQYF.